The 18 T cell receptor beta chains below come from one sample, sequenced in a study of cytomegalovirus exposure and HLA in healthy donors. 60 Vbeta and 13 Jbeta primers were used in PCR. Sequencing was performed with immunoSEQ multiplex PCR; in TCRdb, only in-frame clones are kept and a portion is missing. Among about 200,000 clones listed, 60% to 85% were seen once. The material sequenced was PBMCs. These receptors all come from a woman between 40 and 50 years old in good health and CMV-seronegative.

The chain combines TRBV7-9 with TRBJ1-1; D perhaps matches TRBD1 (6 bases). The CDR3 extends over 14 amino acids. V was trimmed by 7 bases and J by 0 bases, leaving 12 bases between them. In germline, CDR1 is SEHNR, CDR2 FQNEAQ (reference sequence). The CDR3 DNA reads as TGTGCCAGCAACGTACAGGGCTTGAACACTGAAGCTTTCTTT. This encodes CASNVQGLNTEAFF. Full variable domain (rest looked up from reference TRBV7-9 and TRBJ1-1): DTGVSQNPRHKITKRGQNVTFRCDPISEHNRLYWYRQTLGQGPEFLTYFQNEAQLEKSRLLSDRFSAERPKGSFSTLEIQRTEQGDSAMYLCASNVQGLNTEAFFGQGTRLTVV.

V and J are TRBV5-8 and TRBJ2-7; the D gene is possibly TRBD2 (5 bases). V was trimmed by 1 base and J by 0 bases, leaving 8 bases between them. This CDR3 has 14 residues. In germline, CDR1 is SGHTS, CDR2 YDEGEE. The CDR3 bases are TGTGCCAGCAGCTTGACGGGAAGCTCCTACGAGCAGTACGTC. It yields the protein CASSLTGSSYEQYV.

With regard to this clone: At one end, the junction sequence differs from germline, possibly due to a read error. The chain uses TRBV7-3 and TRBJ1-1, with D possibly TRBD1 on 6 matching bases. The CDR3 is made up of 13 amino acids. The germline V gene encodes CDR1 SGHTA and CDR2 FQGTGA. DNA of the CDR3: TGTGCCAGCAGCGCAGACAGGAACACTGAAGCTTCCTTT. This translates into CASSADRNTEASF. Together with reference TRBV7-3 and TRBJ1-1, the CDR3 gives the full variable domain: GAGVSQTPSNKVTEKGKYVELRCDPISGHTALYWYRQSLGQGPEFLIYFQGTGAADDSGLPNDRFFAVRPEGSVSTLKIQRTERGDSAVYLCASSADRNTEASFGQGTRLTVV.

The chain couples TRBV10-3 to TRBJ2-1; 13 nucleotides align to TRBD2. The V segment lost 3 bases and the J segment 6 bases; nucleotides outside the gene matches: 5. Germline V gene sequence: CDR1 ENHRY, CDR2 SYGVKD. The CDR3 length is 16 residues. This chain's CDR3 is CAISDPTSGRSNEQFF. The CDR3 coding sequence is TGTGCCATCAGTGACCCGACTAGCGGGAGGTCCAATGAGCAGTTCTTC.

The gene calls are TRBV25-1 and TRBJ2-2, with 9 bases identical to TRBD2. V was clipped by 2 bases and J by 5 bases; unmatched bases: 12. This CDR3 has 18 amino acids. The germline gives CDR1 MGHDK, CDR2 SYGVNS. CDR3 amino acids: CASSESSAGGPGTGELFF. The CDR3 bases are TGTGCCAGCAGTGAAAGTTCTGCGGGAGGGCCTGGGACCGGGGAGCTGTTTTTT.

V gene TRBV4-2 combines with J gene TRBJ2-3; 8 nucleotides agree with TRBD2. Germline assignment: CDR1 LGHNA and CDR2 YNFKEQ. This CDR3 has 15 amino acids. V shed 1 base and J 0 bases; nucleotides not matched to a gene: 0. In nucleotides, the CDR3 is TGTGCCAGCAGCCAAGGACTAGCGAGCACAGATACGCAGTATTTT. Translating it yields CASSQGLASTDTQYF.

The genes are TRBV5-1 and TRBJ2-1, with TRBD2 identical over 9 bases. The CDR3 spans 17 residues. Per germline, CDR1 SGHRS and CDR2 YFSETQ. V shed 0 bases, J shed 1 base, and the junction held 5 bases outside the gene matches. CDR3 loop: CASSLAGLASSYNEQFF. In nucleotides, the CDR3 is TGCGCCAGCAGCTTGGCCGGACTAGCGTCATCCTACAATGAGCAGTTCTTC.

The rearrangement links TRBV7-9 to TRBJ2-1, with D possibly being TRBD2 (6 bases). The CDR3 spans 14 residues. Between the trimmed V and J ends, which lost 0 bases and 9 bases, there was a span of 12 bases. Germline loops: CDR1 SEHNR, CDR2 FQNEAQ (reference sequence). CDR3 loop: CASSLARDFAEQFF. The CDR3 DNA sequence: TGTGCCAGCAGCTTAGCGCGGGATTTCGCTGAGCAGTTCTTC.

CDR3: CASSLDAAGAEVETQYF. The CDR3 bases are TGTGCCAGCAGCTTAGATGCTGCGGGCGCTGAGGTGGAGACCCAGTACTTC. The chain is built from TRBV7-2 and TRBJ2-5; tentatively, D is TRBD2 (5 bases). The CDR3 sequence is 17 residues long. Trimming cost V 1 base and J 5 bases, with 20 bases left between them. In germline, CDR1 is SGHTA, CDR2 FQGNSA.

This clone was detected a few times. The chain is built from TRBV29-1 and TRBJ1-1; 9 bases fit TRBD1. V was pared by 7 bases and J by 3 bases, with 6 bases of the junction left unmatched. The CDR3 totals 13 residues. Germline-derived CDR1 and CDR2 are SQVTM and ANQGSEA. Written as DNA, the CDR3 is TGCAGCGCGGACAGGGGAGCGTACACTGAAGCTTTCTTT. This encodes CSADRGAYTEAFF.

Only a few counts were recorded for this clone. V is TRBV11-1 and J is TRBJ1-1, with 8 bases identical to TRBD1. The V segment lost 6 bases and the J segment 3 bases; nucleotides outside the gene matches: 6. The CDR3 consists of 14 residues. Germline V gene lookup returns CDR1 SGHAT and CDR2 FQDESV (reference sequence). CDR3 coding DNA: TGTGCCAGCAGGAGATCAGGGGGCTACACTGAAGCTTTCTTT. Protein product: CASRRSGGYTEAFF.

The chain couples TRBV27 to TRBJ2-1, with 7 bases matching TRBD2. The CDR3 consists of 13 residues. V shed 7 bases, J shed 8 bases, and the junction held 8 bases outside the gene matches. Germline V lookup: CDR1 MNHEY, CDR2 SMNVEV (reference sequence). Here the CDR3 reads CASKGLVPHEQFF. Here the CDR3 DNA reads TGTGCCAGCAAAGGACTAGTTCCCCATGAGCAGTTCTTC.

The chain has TRBV5-8 and TRBJ2-7, with 11 bases aligning to TRBD2. The CDR3 sequence is 18 residues long. CDR1 is SGHTS and CDR2 is YDEGEE in the germline V gene. The junction had 18 bases not matched to a gene; V was cut back by 6 bases and J by 4 bases. CDR3 bases: TGTGCCAGCACCCTGCGTAGCGGGAGGGCCGCCAGGGATTACGAGCAGTACTTC. Encoded protein: CASTLRSGRAARDYEQYF.

The rearrangement links TRBV30 to TRBJ2-1; a possible D gene is TRBD1 (6 bases). Per germline, CDR1 GTSNPN and CDR2 SVGIG (reference sequence). The ends were cut back, 1 base at V and 9 bases at J, with 10 bases in the middle. The CDR3 sequence is 12 residues long. The DNA of the CDR3 is TGTGCCTGGAGTGCCCAAGGGGGTGAGCAGTTCTTC. The encoded protein is CAWSAQGGEQFF.

This sequence joins TRBV7-2 and TRBJ2-7; D uncertain. Deletions cut 1 base from V and 3 bases from J, with 10 bases between. The CDR3 runs to 14 residues. Germline lookup yields CDR1 SGHTA and CDR2 FQGNSA. DNA of the CDR3: TGTGCCAGCAGCTTAGAAGACGGAGACTACGAGCAGTACTTC. This codes for CASSLEDGDYEQYF.

The CDR3 loop is CASSLESGAYNGYTF. Here the CDR3 DNA reads TGTGCCAGCAGCTTAGAGTCAGGGGCGTATAATGGCTACACCTTC. V usage is TRBV7-8 and J usage is TRBJ1-2; TRBD1 is a possible D gene (6 bases). Looked up from germline, CDR1 is SGHVS and CDR2 is FQNEAQ. The CDR3 consists of 15 residues. V lost 1 base to trimming and J lost 6 bases, with 15 bases between them.

The chain combines TRBV30 with TRBJ1-5, with 8 bases matching TRBD1. This CDR3 comprises 17 residues. V lost 0 bases and J lost 4; bases outside the gene matches: 11. The germline V gene encodes CDR1 GTSNPN and CDR2 SVGIG (reference sequence). This chain's CDR3 is CAWSVPWTGRRNQPQHF. The CDR3 DNA reads TGTGCCTGGAGTGTACCATGGACAGGGCGGAGGAATCAGCCCCAGCATTTT. Filled out from reference TRBV30 and TRBJ1-5, the complete variable domain reads SQTIHQWPATLVQPVGSPLSLECTVEGTSNPNLYWYRQAAGRGLQLLFYSVGIGQISSEVPQNLSASRPQDRQFILSSKKLLLSDSGFYLCAWSVPWTGRRNQPQHFGDGTRLSIL.

The V call is TRBV10-3, the J call TRBJ2-2; D uncertain. V lost 0 bases, J lost 7 bases, and 12 bases lay in between. CDR3 length: 15 amino acids. Germline lookup yields CDR1 ENHRY and CDR2 SYGVKD. The chain's CDR3 is CAISESITPLGELFF. For the CDR3, the DNA is TGTGCCATCAGTGAGTCGATCACACCGCTCGGGGAGCTGTTTTTT.